Shown below are 19 T cell receptor beta chains from a single sample sequenced in a study of T cells in Graves' hyperthyroidism and ophthalmopathy (dated by TCRdb to about 2019). The method was multiplex PCR. Sequencing took place on an Illumina HiSeq 2000. Amplification of TCR beta CDR3 regions was carried out from RNA transcripts. The TCR CDR3 was subjected to a first round of RT-PCR using the HTBI primer set and the Qiagen OneStep RT-PCR kit. Using fastp at Q25 and MiXCR, TCRdb reprocessed the public reads and kept productive beta chains. Each record represents a unique CDR3 protein, reported with the most common genes and DNA among its rows. The sample includes approximately 370,000 distinct CDR3 sequences, with approximately 15% observed a single time. Together, the top ten hold about 30% of the sample. The material sequenced was blood. The receptors originated from a woman in her 30s with Graves' hyperthyroidism.

The genes are TRBV6-1 and TRBJ2-7; 13 bases align to TRBD2. V dropped 7 bases and J dropped 7; count of bases not matched to a gene: 7. Germline V CDR1 and CDR2: MNHNS, SASEGT. This CDR3 has 14 residues. This CDR3 is CASTGLAGAGEQYF. CDR3 DNA sequence: TGTGCCAGCACCGGACTAGCGGGAGCCGGAGAGCAGTACTTC.

The genes are TRBV2 and TRBJ2-1; 7 bases fit TRBD2. The CDR3 consists of 12 residues. Germline V gene data show CDR1 as SNHLY and CDR2 as FYNNEI. CDR3 in amino acids: CVAGLELDEQFF. In DNA, the CDR3 is TGTGTAGCGGGTCTAGAGCTGGATGAGCAGTTCTTC.

This clonotype came up once. The chain is built from TRBV3-1 and TRBJ2-3; tentatively, D is TRBD2 (6 bases). Between the trimmed V and J ends, which lost 4 bases and 1 base, there was a span of 18 bases. Germline V gives CDR1 LGHDT, CDR2 YNNKEL (reference sequence). The CDR3 spans 17 residues. CDR3 DNA: TGTGCCAGCAGCCTAAAATCCGCACTAGCTGGCACAGATACGCAGTATTTT. Its translation is CASSLKSALAGTDTQYF.

The chain carries TRBV19 and TRBJ1-1; D remains unclear. Germline-derived CDR1 and CDR2 are LNHDA and SQIVND (reference sequence). The CDR3 consists of 15 residues. V lost 3 bases, J lost 0 bases, and 11 bases lay in between. CDR3 coding DNA: TGTGCCAGTAGTATGGTACACTCTCTGAACACTGAAGCTTTCTTT. This codes for CASSMVHSLNTEAFF.

There are many counts of this clonotype. The CDR3 loop reads CASSYSRGRKAEAFF. The CDR3 nucleotides read TGTGCCAGCAGTTACTCGAGGGGACGTAAGGCTGAAGCTTTCTTT. The rearrangement joins TRBV6-2 or TRBV6-3 to TRBJ1-1; TRBD1 is a possible D gene (5 bases). The germline V gene encodes CDR1 MNHEY and CDR2 SVGEGT. Deletions cut 0 bases from V and 6 bases from J, with 14 bases between. This CDR3 comprises 15 residues.

The count of this clonotype is one. The rearrangement uses TRBV19 and TRBJ2-5, with D perhaps being TRBD1 or TRBD2 (5 bases each). The V end was cut by 2 bases, the J end by 7 bases, with 17 bases between. Germline-derived CDR1 and CDR2 are LNHDA and SQIVND (reference sequence). The CDR3 runs to 15 residues. The CDR3 region is CASSIPGTDGTTQYF. The CDR3 nucleotides read TGTGCCAGTAGTATACCGGGGACGGACGGAACGACCCAGTACTTC.

This clonotype was recorded once. The rearrangement uses TRBV7-6 and TRBJ2-1; unclear D gene. V lost 5 bases and J lost 5, with 16 bases in between. The V gene's germline CDR1 is SGHVS and CDR2 FNYEAQ. CDR3 length: 15 amino acids. For the CDR3, the DNA is TGTGCCAGCAGCCTAGACCTCGGCTCGGACAATGAGCAGTTCTTC. It translates to CASSLDLGSDNEQFF. Filled out from reference TRBV7-6 and TRBJ2-1, the complete variable domain reads GAGVSQSPRYKVTKRGQDVALRCDPISGHVSLYWYRQALGQGPEFLTYFNYEAQQDKSGLPNDRFSAERPEGSISTLTIQRTEQRDSAMYRCASSLDLGSDNEQFFGPGTRLTVL.

This clonotype was counted a few times. The gene calls are TRBV2 and TRBJ2-1; D is possibly TRBD1 or TRBD2 (5 bases each). The CDR3 length is 12 residues. V was pared by 5 bases and J by 15 bases, with 17 bases between. Germline V gene sequence: CDR1 SNHLY, CDR2 FYNNEI. CDR3 in DNA: TGTGCCAGCAGTTCAGACCAGGGAGATCGGTTCTTC. Encoded protein: CASSSDQGDRFF.

The rearrangement uses TRBV5-1 and TRBJ2-7; 7 nucleotides align to TRBD1. The V segment lost 4 bases and the J segment 4 bases; nucleotides outside the gene matches: 14. The CDR3 extends over 16 amino acids. Germline CDR1 reads SGHRS; CDR2 reads YFSETQ. Written as DNA, the CDR3 is TGCGCCAGCAGCCCCCGAACCGGGACAGCGATTTACGAGCAGTACTTC. Its protein is CASSPRTGTAIYEQYF.

The chain carries TRBV4-2 and TRBJ2-3, with D possibly TRBD2 on 6 matching bases. V was shortened by 1 base and J by 6 bases, with 23 bases between the two germline ends. CDR1 is LGHNA, CDR2 YNFKEQ, per germline. This CDR3 is built from 18 residues. CDR3 loop: CASSQAGLGNGGMDTQYF. The CDR3 nucleotides read TGTGCCAGCAGCCAAGCAGGGTTAGGTAACGGAGGGATGGATACGCAGTATTTT.

This clonotype came up many times. V gene TRBV2 combines with J gene TRBJ1-4; 8 nucleotides agree with TRBD1. This CDR3 region has 14 residues. The germline V gene encodes CDR1 SNHLY and CDR2 FYNNEI. The V gene end was trimmed by 7 bases and the J gene end by 8 bases; junction bases not matched to a gene: 9. This chain's CDR3 is CASTPGGGWEKLFF. The CDR3 DNA is TGTGCCAGCACCCCAGGGGGCGGATGGGAAAAACTGTTTTTT. The whole variable domain, remainder taken from reference TRBV2 and TRBJ1-4, is EPEVTQTPSHQVTQMGQEVILRCVPISNHLYFYWYRQILGQKVEFLVSFYNNEISEKSEIFDDQFSVERPDGSNFTLKIRSTKLEDSAMYFCASTPGGGWEKLFFGSGTQLSVL.

This clonotype has a count of ten or more. J is TRBJ2-7 and V is TRBV28, with D perhaps being TRBD1 or TRBD2 (6 bases each). This CDR3 comprises 15 residues. Germline lookup yields CDR1 MDHEN and CDR2 SYDVKM. Trimming removed 5 bases from V and 4 bases from J, with 18 bases in between. The CDR3 DNA sequence: TGTGCCAGCAGTAAGGTGACGAGGGGGGAATACGAGCAGTACTTC. Amino acids: CASSKVTRGEYEQYF.

The sample holds many counts of this clonotype. The rearrangement joins TRBV4-1 to TRBJ2-7, with D hard to call. Germline CDR1 is MGHRA and CDR2 is YSYEKL. Deletions cut 0 bases from V and 2 bases from J, with 11 bases between. The length of the CDR3 is 15 residues. The CDR3 bases are TGCGCCAGCAGCCAAGATCATGGCAGCGCCTACGAGCAGTACTTC. This gives the protein CASSQDHGSAYEQYF.

A few counts support this clonotype. V usage is TRBV9 and J usage is TRBJ2-4; the match to TRBD2 covers 7 bases. This CDR3 has 16 amino acids. The junction had 4 bases not matched to a gene; V was cut back by 0 bases and J by 1 base. The germline gives CDR1 SGDLS, CDR2 YYNGEE. The CDR3 loop is CASSVDTAGAKNIQYF. The CDR3 DNA reads as TGTGCCAGCAGCGTAGATACAGCGGGGGCCAAAAACATTCAGTACTTC. Combining the CDR3 with reference TRBV9 and TRBJ2-4 gives the whole variable domain DSGVTQTPKHLITATGQRVTLRCSPRSGDLSVYWYQQSLDQGLQFLIQYYNGEERAKGNILERFSAQQFPDLHSELNLSSLELGDSALYFCASSVDTAGAKNIQYFGAGTRLSVL.

This clonotype was detected many times. This CDR3 reads CASRGTESSPQHF. CDR3 nucleotides: TGTGCCAGCAGGGGGACTGAGAGTTCGCCCCAGCATTTT. The gene calls are TRBV2 and TRBJ1-5; TRBD1 might be the D (5 bases). V lost 6 bases, J lost 9 bases, and 15 bases lay in between. There are 13 residues in the CDR3. CDR1 is SNHLY and CDR2 is FYNNEI in the germline V gene.

The CDR3 nucleotides read TGCGCCAGCAGACAGAGAGCCGCCACTGAAGCTTTCTTT. This gives the protein CASRQRAATEAFF. V is TRBV5-1 and J is TRBJ1-1; D ambiguous. V lost 5 bases and J 4 bases, leaving 12 bases between the germline ends. The CDR3 is made up of 13 amino acids. In germline, CDR1 is SGHRS, CDR2 YFSETQ.

Many counts were recorded for this clonotype. This rearrangement joins TRBV29-1 to TRBJ2-1; D gene uncertain. In germline, CDR1 is SQVTM, CDR2 ANQGSEA. This CDR3 spans 14 amino acids. Trimming shortened V by 5 bases and J by 3 bases, and 14 bases separated the two germline ends. In nucleotides, the CDR3 is TGCAGCGTTAAGGACCAATCTTTCTACAATGAGCAGTTCTTC. This gives the protein CSVKDQSFYNEQFF.

The rearrangement links TRBV7-3 to TRBJ2-3, with TRBD2 identical over 7 bases. Germline assignment: CDR1 SGHTA and CDR2 FQGTGA. The CDR3 covers 17 residues. After removal of 2 bases from V and 5 bases from J, the junction contained 13 bases not matched to a gene. This chain's CDR3 is CASSLGLAVGAGDTQYF. DNA of the CDR3: TGTGCCAGCAGCTTAGGCCTAGCGGTAGGAGCGGGAGATACGCAGTATTTT.

The genes are TRBV2 and TRBJ2-1; D is uncertain. Germline CDR1 SNHLY, CDR2 FYNNEI. V lost 3 bases and J 0 bases, leaving 9 bases between the germline ends. The CDR3 spans 15 residues. Here the CDR3 reads CASSEGAASYNEQFF. CDR3 DNA: TGTGCCAGCAGTGAGGGCGCGGCCTCCTACAATGAGCAGTTCTTC.